Below are 28 T cell receptor beta chains sequenced from a single sample in a study of CD8 T cells in Susac syndrome. After extraction with the RNeasy kit, roughly 0.5 to 1 ug of the RNA was reverse transcribed using random hexamers. From the immunoSEQ multiplex PCR reads, TCRdb called clonotypes with MiXCR, one entry per CDR3 protein. Of 150,000 to 200,000 distinct CDR3 sequences listed, approximately 94% are singletons. The sample comprised CD4+ T cells from PBMCs. The receptors derive from a human donor with multiple sclerosis.

The rearrangement joins TRBV15 to TRBJ2-1; D not certain. Between the trimmed V and J ends, which lost 0 bases and 4 bases, there was a span of 4 bases. The CDR3 is made up of 13 amino acids. Germline-derived CDR1 and CDR2 are LNHNV and YYDKDF (reference sequence). The CDR3 DNA reads TGTGCCACCAGCAGAGATCGATACAATGAGCAGTTCTTC. Translation gives CATSRDRYNEQFF.

This clonotype was seen once. V and J are TRBV30 and TRBJ2-3; 7 nucleotides agree with TRBD2. Trimming removed 5 bases from V and 6 bases from J; junction bases left unmatched: 11. The CDR3 runs to 14 residues. Per germline, CDR1 GTSNPN and CDR2 SVGIG (reference sequence). CDR3 region: CAWSKGAGRDTQYF. The CDR3 DNA follows: TGTGCCTGGTCCAAGGGCGCCGGGAGGGATACGCAGTATTTT.

The J gene is TRBJ2-7, the V gene TRBV5-6, with D perhaps matching TRBD1 (5 bases). Germline values: CDR1 SGHDT, CDR2 YYEEEE. V lost 4 bases, J lost 1 base, and 6 bases lay in between. This CDR3 contains 12 residues. CDR3 in DNA: TGTGCCAGCAGCCGACAGTCCTACGAGCAGTACTTC. It yields the protein CASSRQSYEQYF. The entire variable domain, with the rest obtained from reference TRBV5-6 and TRBJ2-7, is as follows: DAGVTQSPTHLIKTRGQQVTLRCSPKSGHDTVSWYQQALGQGPQFIFQYYEEEERQRGNFPDRFSGHQFPNYSSELNVNALLLGDSALYLCASSRQSYEQYFGPGTRLTVT.

This chain connects TRBV19 to TRBJ1-2; D call uncertain. This CDR3 contains 13 residues. The V end was cut by 8 bases, the J end by 4 bases, with 14 bases between. Per the germline V gene, CDR1 is LNHDA and CDR2 is SQIVND (reference sequence). CDR3 in DNA: TGTGCCAGTTCAGATTCTCCCGGCTATGGCTACACCTTC. Encoded protein: CASSDSPGYGYTF.

V is TRBV24-1 and J is TRBJ2-1; 14 bases fit TRBD2. Germline V gene data show CDR1 as KGHDR and CDR2 as SFDVKD. The CDR3 is 15 amino acids. V lost 9 bases and J lost 5; bases outside the gene matches: 5. The chain's CDR3 is CATGTSGSSDNEQFF. The CDR3 DNA follows: TGTGCCACCGGGACTAGCGGGAGTAGCGACAATGAGCAGTTCTTC.

The chain links TRBV6-5 to TRBJ1-1; TRBD1 matches at 7 bases. V shed 8 bases, J shed 1 base, and the junction held 7 bases outside the gene matches. Per the germline V gene, CDR1 is MNHEY and CDR2 is SVGAGI. This CDR3 has 14 amino acids. CDR3 sequence (DNA): TGTGCCAGCGGGAGGGACAGTCCGAACACTGAAGCTTTCTTT. Translation: CASGRDSPNTEAFF.

V is TRBV20-1 and J is TRBJ1-3; D unresolved. V lost 0 bases and J lost 2, with 8 bases in between. Germline V gives CDR1 DFQATT, CDR2 SNEGSKA (reference sequence). The CDR3 contains 14 residues. The CDR3 here is CSARDYIAGNTIYF. The DNA of the CDR3 is TGCAGTGCTAGAGATTACATCGCTGGAAACACCATATATTTT.

This sequence joins TRBV20-1 and TRBJ2-2, with D maybe TRBD2 (5 bases). The V gene's germline CDR1 is DFQATT and CDR2 SNEGSKA (reference sequence). With 3 bases removed from V and 0 bases from J, the gap between germline ends came to 17 bases. This CDR3 is built from 17 residues. CDR3 nucleotides: TGCAGTGCTAGTGTCCCCTCGGGGTTGACGAACACCGGGGAGCTGTTTTTT. This codes for CSASVPSGLTNTGELFF.

This sequence joins TRBV7-9 and TRBJ1-1; D unresolved. The CDR3 spans 14 residues. The V end was cut by 0 bases, the J end by 1 base, with 6 bases between. Germline-derived CDR1 and CDR2 are SEHNR and FQNEAQ (reference sequence). CDR3 residues: CASSLAYRNTEAFF. CDR3 in DNA: TGTGCCAGCAGCTTAGCCTACAGGAACACTGAAGCTTTCTTT.

The chain uses TRBV7-9 and TRBJ2-3; 11 nucleotides align to TRBD2. The CDR3 length is 15 residues. CDR1 and CDR2 (germline): SEHNR, FQNEAQ (reference sequence). The ends lost 3 bases at V and 1 base at J; junction bases unmatched: 0. CDR3: CASSLTSGGTDTQYF. CDR3 DNA: TGTGCCAGCAGCTTGACTAGCGGGGGCACAGATACGCAGTATTTT. The full variable domain, in which reference TRBV7-9 and TRBJ2-3 provide the parts outside the CDR3, is DTGVSQNPRHKITKRGQNVTFRCDPISEHNRLYWYRQTLGQGPEFLTYFQNEAQLEKSRLLSDRFSAERPKGSFSTLEIQRTEQGDSAMYLCASSLTSGGTDTQYFGPGTRLTVL.

V usage is TRBV30 and J usage is TRBJ2-1; TRBD2 might be the D (6 bases). The germline V and J ends were trimmed by 6 bases and 2 bases, with 14 bases remaining between them. This CDR3 contains 14 residues. Germline lookup yields CDR1 GTSNPN and CDR2 SVGIG (reference sequence). CDR3 coding DNA: TGTGCCTGCTCTGACTTAGCGGCCTACAATGAGCAGTTCTTC. Its translation: CACSDLAAYNEQFF.

This sequence joins TRBV11-2 and TRBJ2-5; no definite D call. The ends were cut back, 2 bases at V and 4 bases at J, with 11 bases in the middle. The CDR3 has 14 amino acids. Germline values: CDR1 SGHAT, CDR2 FQNNGV. CDR3 in DNA: TGTGCCAGCAGCTTATCCCTCGCACGAGAGACCCAGTACTTC. Translating it yields CASSLSLARETQYF.

This clonotype appeared a single time. This chain links TRBV19 with TRBJ1-2; D unclear. The germline gives CDR1 LNHDA, CDR2 SQIVND (reference sequence). The CDR3 totals 15 residues. Trimming stripped 2 bases from V and 0 bases from J, with 10 bases between. CDR3 in DNA: TGTGCCAGTAGTATACCGAACGAGCCTAACTATGGCTACACCTTC. Its protein is CASSIPNEPNYGYTF.

The V and J genes are TRBV24-1 and TRBJ2-1, with 8 bases lining up with TRBD2. This CDR3 has 16 amino acids. Trimming removed 5 bases from V and 7 bases from J; junction bases left unmatched: 12. Germline V CDR1 and CDR2: KGHDR, SFDVKD. CDR3 residues: CATSAPGLGKRNEQFF. The CDR3 DNA follows: TGTGCCACCAGTGCCCCGGGACTAGGTAAAAGAAATGAGCAGTTCTTC.

The chain employs TRBV7-2 and TRBJ1-1; D is possibly TRBD1 (6 bases). The V gene lost 5 bases and the J gene lost 3 bases, with 13 bases spanning the gap. Germline CDR1 SGHTA, CDR2 FQGNSA. This CDR3 comprises 14 residues. The CDR3 sequence is CASSPRTAYTEAFF. CDR3 DNA sequence: TGTGCCAGCAGCCCTCGGACAGCCTACACTGAAGCTTTCTTT.

The sample holds one count of this clonotype. The chain recombines TRBV27 with TRBJ2-6; D is ambiguous. The CDR3 is made up of 13 amino acids. Per the germline V gene, CDR1 is MNHEY and CDR2 is SMNVEV (reference sequence). V was cut by 5 bases and J by 4 bases, with 6 bases left in between. The CDR3 DNA reads TGTGCCAGCAGTCCAAACGGGGCCAACGTCCTGACTTTC. This translates into CASSPNGANVLTF. The full variable domain, completed using reference TRBV27 and TRBJ2-6, is EAQVTQNPRYLITVTGKKLTVTCSQNMNHEYMSWYRQDPGLGLRQIYYSMNVEVTDKGDVPEGYKVSRKEKRNFPLILESPSPNQTSLYFCASSPNGANVLTFGAGSRLTVL.

The chain employs TRBV12-3 or TRBV12-4 and TRBJ1-2; 8 positions agree with TRBD1. This CDR3 is built from 15 residues. The V and J ends lost 7 bases and 5 bases, in that order; junction bases with no gene match: 12. CDR3 region: CASIQPGGSLYGYTF. The CDR3 DNA follows: TGTGCCAGCATCCAACCAGGGGGCAGCTTATATGGCTACACCTTC.

This clonotype was observed once. The chain has TRBV6-5 and TRBJ2-7, with TRBD1 matching over 7 bases. With 6 bases clipped from V and 7 bases from J, the junction kept 15 bases outside the gene matches. From germline, CDR1 is MNHEY and CDR2 SVGAGI. This CDR3 is built from 15 residues. DNA of the CDR3: TGTGCCAGCAGGAGACAGGGATCCAACAGAGGAGAGCAGTACTTC. Amino acids: CASRRQGSNRGEQYF.

The chain joins TRBV29-1 to TRBJ2-1, with 7 bases matching TRBD2. The germline V gene encodes CDR1 SQVTM and CDR2 ANQGSEA. Trimming at V came to 1 base and at J to 12 bases, leaving 9 bases not matched to a gene. The CDR3 extends over 13 amino acids. The CDR3, as DNA: TGCAGCGTTGAAGGGCTAGCGGCCTCGGTGCAGTTCTTC. Its translation is CSVEGLAASVQFF.

The chain combines TRBV5-1 with TRBJ2-7; 10 bases match TRBD1. Germline CDR1 SGHRS, CDR2 YFSETQ. The CDR3 extends over 15 amino acids. V gave up 4 bases and J gave up 2 bases; unmatched junction bases: 6. The CDR3: CASSLTGGTTYEQYF. The CDR3 DNA reads as TGCGCCAGCAGCCTGACAGGGGGCACAACCTACGAGCAGTACTTC.

The V call is TRBV20-1, the J call TRBJ2-7; 7 nucleotides align to TRBD2. The CDR3 contains 15 residues. Unmatched junction bases numbered 8, after V lost 2 bases and J lost 1 base. Per germline, CDR1 DFQATT and CDR2 SNEGSKA (reference sequence). The CDR3 sequence is CSARIAGVRSYEQYF. CDR3 DNA: TGCAGTGCTAGAATCGCGGGAGTAAGGTCCTACGAGCAGTACTTC.

The chain is built from TRBV20-1 and TRBJ2-1; D is unclear. This CDR3 spans 15 amino acids. Looked up from germline, CDR1 is DFQATT and CDR2 is SNEGSKA (reference sequence). V was cut by 6 bases and J by 5 bases, with 20 bases left in between. The CDR3 region is CSASRLPTSDNEQFF. The CDR3 coding sequence is TGCAGTGCCAGCCGGCTTCCGACTTCCGACAATGAGCAGTTCTTC.

The chain joins TRBV12-3 or TRBV12-4 to TRBJ1-5; the D is unclear. The CDR3 spans 15 residues. The germline V and J ends were trimmed by 0 bases and 4 bases, with 10 bases remaining between them. CDR3 bases: TGTGCCAGCAGTTTAGCGCTAGTAAGAAATCAGCCCCAGCATTTT. It is translated as CASSLALVRNQPQHF.

This chain joins TRBV7-2 and TRBJ2-5; a weak D match, TRBD1 (6 bases). Germline loops: CDR1 SGHTA, CDR2 FQGNSA. The CDR3 totals 15 residues. Between the trimmed V and J ends, which lost 5 bases and 0 bases, there was a span of 13 bases. In DNA form, the CDR3 reads TGTGCCAGCAGCCGGTGGACAGCGTACCAAGAGACCCAGTACTTC. This gives the protein CASSRWTAYQETQYF.

The rearrangement links TRBV4-2 to TRBJ2-2; no firm D call. Trimming pared 8 bases from V and 5 bases from J, leaving 18 bases between. Germline loops: CDR1 LGHNA, CDR2 YNFKEQ. The CDR3 has 15 amino acids. Here the CDR3 DNA reads TGTGCCAGCGGAAGGCACGCCGAGGATACCGGGGAGCTGTTTTTT. It yields the protein CASGRHAEDTGELFF.

The sample holds one count of this clonotype. The chain is built from TRBV7-2 and TRBJ2-1; no clear D gene. V was trimmed by 6 bases and J by 10 bases, leaving 16 bases between them. CDR3 length: 13 amino acids. Germline V lookup: CDR1 SGHTA, CDR2 FQGNSA. CDR3 sequence: CASRYLNPGEQFF. Here the CDR3 DNA reads TGTGCCAGCAGATACCTTAACCCGGGCGAGCAGTTCTTC.

The genes are TRBV3-1 and TRBJ2-7; 8 bases map to TRBD1. The germline CDR1 and CDR2 sequences are LGHDT and YNNKEL (reference sequence). CDR3 length: 14 amino acids. The V segment lost 4 bases and the J segment 6 bases; nucleotides outside the gene matches: 8. As DNA, the CDR3 is TGTGCCAGCAGCCCCGTTGGACAGGGAGCCGAGCAGTACTTC. Translation gives CASSPVGQGAEQYF.

The chain couples TRBV28 to TRBJ1-1; unclear D gene. Trimming removed 5 bases at V and 4 bases at J, with 14 bases between. Germline values: CDR1 MDHEN, CDR2 SYDVKM. This CDR3 is 14 amino acids long. CDR3 residues: CASSPLLFLTEAFF. Written as DNA, the CDR3 is TGTGCCAGCAGTCCCCTTTTATTCCTCACTGAAGCTTTCTTT.